Included here is one T cell receptor beta chain sequence, with context. As yet, its antigen is unknown. The record originates from a study of cytomegalovirus exposure and HLA in healthy donors. Study-wide results and caveats: Diagnosis of cytomegalovirus status made by the classifier reportedly showed high specificity and sensitivity. The study found most TCR sequences rare, yet found some public TCRs in many donors.

Separate from the roughly 700-subject first cohort was the roughly 120-subject validation cohort, to which the donors belonged. The germline V and J ends were trimmed by 1 base and 4 bases, with 13 bases remaining between them. The germline CDR1 and CDR2 sequences are MDHEN and SYDVKM. The CDR3 has 15 residues. Assay: immunoSEQ multiplex PCR; the TCRdb copy retains only in-frame clones and omits some. This sample has around 300,000 clones, with around 87% found just once. The origin of this receptor is a woman between 18 and 30 years old in good health and CMV-seronegative. This chain connects TRBV28 to TRBJ2-5, with D maybe TRBD1 (5 bases). Sample: PBMCs. The chain's CDR3 is CASSLSRVVRETQYF. The DNA of the CDR3 is TGTGCCAGCAGTTTATCCAGGGTAGTGAGAGAGACCCAGTACTTC.